A single sample is the source of the 23 T cell receptor beta chains below, sequenced in a study of PD-1 blockade in classical Hodgkin lymphoma. Data came from immunoSEQ multiplex PCR; TCRdb stores just in-frame clones and leaves some out. The data hold 55,000 to 60,000 clones, with around 93% observed a single time. Relapse was seen in all patients after autologous stem cell transplantation, and brentuximab vedotin exposure was variable. Sequencing used peripheral blood mononuclear cells (PBMCs), obtained before the second cycle of nivolumab. The receptors derive from a human donor with classical Hodgkin lymphoma.

The rearrangement links TRBV2 to TRBJ2-2, with 8 bases identical to TRBD1. Germline V gene lookup returns CDR1 SNHLY and CDR2 FYNNEI. V gave up 6 bases and J gave up 7 bases; unmatched junction bases: 7. The CDR3 extends over 14 amino acids. This CDR3 reads CASSPQGANGELFF. The CDR3 coding sequence is TGTGCCAGCAGCCCCCAGGGGGCGAACGGGGAGCTGTTTTTT.

This chain links TRBV5-4 with TRBJ2-2; maybe TRBD2 (7 bases). V lost 5 bases and J lost 2, with 10 bases in between. In germline, CDR1 is SGHNT, CDR2 YYREEE (reference sequence). The length of the CDR3 is 14 residues. This CDR3 reads CASRPGGNTGELFF. The CDR3 DNA reads TGTGCCAGCAGGCCGGGGGGCAACACCGGGGAGCTGTTTTTT.

This clone was counted once. The chain is built from TRBV11-2 and TRBJ2-7, with a weak D call TRBD1 (5 bases). CDR1 and CDR2 (germline): SGHAT, FQNNGV. The CDR3 totals 14 residues. Trimming left V 5 bases short and J 1 base short, with 12 bases between. The CDR3 here is CASSPEAGSYEQYF. CDR3 in DNA: TGTGCCAGCAGCCCTGAGGCAGGGTCCTACGAGCAGTACTTC.

This clone came up once. The V call is TRBV6-5, the J call TRBJ2-3; D gene ambiguous. CDR3 length equals 12 residues. CDR1 is MNHEY, CDR2 SVGAGI, per germline. Trimming took off 6 bases at V and 2 bases at J, with 6 bases between the two ends. The CDR3 here is CASRGLTDTQYF. The CDR3 region has the DNA TGTGCCAGCAGGGGTCTCACAGATACGCAGTATTTT.

The chain carries TRBV27 and TRBJ2-1; D might be TRBD1 (5 bases). Deletions cut 2 bases from V and 1 base from J, with 18 bases between. The CDR3 is 18 residues long. Germline assignment: CDR1 MNHEY and CDR2 SMNVEV (reference sequence). The CDR3 sequence is CASSLSLGRGISYNEQFF. CDR3 in DNA: TGTGCCAGCAGTTTAAGCCTTGGAAGGGGTATTTCCTACAATGAGCAGTTCTTC.

This sequence joins TRBV19 and TRBJ2-1, with 9 bases lining up with TRBD1. The CDR3 is 15 amino acids. The J segment lost 8 bases and the V segment lost 3 bases, leaving 8 bases of the junction unmatched. CDR1 is LNHDA and CDR2 is SQIVND in the germline V gene (reference sequence). CDR3 protein: CASSIGGQGQDEQFF. For the CDR3, the DNA is TGTGCCAGTAGTATTGGCGGACAGGGGCAAGATGAGCAGTTCTTC.

The CDR3, as DNA: TGTGCCAGCAGTCTGACAGGGAACTATGGCTACACCTTC. It codes for CASSLTGNYGYTF. The chain recombines TRBV28 with TRBJ1-2, with 7 bases that match TRBD1. Germline CDR1 reads MDHEN; CDR2 reads SYDVKM. This CDR3 contains 13 residues. With V trimmed by 5 bases and J by 2 bases, 2 bases remained unmatched.

This chain joins TRBV27 and TRBJ1-4, with D tentatively TRBD1 (6 bases). The V end lost 4 bases, the J end lost 3 bases, and 21 bases lay between the germline ends. Germline CDR1 and CDR2: MNHEY and SMNVEV (reference sequence). The CDR3 sequence is 18 residues long. The CDR3: CASSSRQARSSANEKLFF. The CDR3 coding sequence is TGTGCCAGCAGTTCAAGACAGGCGCGCTCCTCCGCTAATGAAAAACTGTTTTTT. The complete variable domain, with remaining parts taken from reference TRBV27 and TRBJ1-4, reads EAQVTQNPRYLITVTGKKLTVTCSQNMNHEYMSWYRQDPGLGLRQIYYSMNVEVTDKGDVPEGYKVSRKEKRNFPLILESPSPNQTSLYFCASSSRQARSSANEKLFFGSGTQLSVL.

This clone was seen only a few times. The chain links TRBV4-2 to TRBJ2-5; the match to TRBD1 covers 12 bases. Germline CDR1 is LGHNA and CDR2 is YNFKEQ. There are 16 residues in the CDR3. Germline trimming cut 0 bases from V and 5 bases from J; bases unmatched to any gene: 4. CDR3 in DNA: TGTGCCAGCAGCCAAGAGAGGGGACAGGGGGCGGAGACCCAGTACTTC. It codes for CASSQERGQGAETQYF.

The V and J genes are TRBV5-4 and TRBJ2-2, with TRBD2 identical over 12 bases. The CDR3 is made up of 15 amino acids. Looked up from germline, CDR1 is SGHNT and CDR2 is YYREEE (reference sequence). The V and J ends lost 2 bases and 7 bases, in that order; junction bases with no gene match: 3. Written as DNA, the CDR3 is TGTGCCAGCAGCTTTGCTAGCGGGGGGGTCGGGGAGCTGTTTTTT. Translated, it gives CASSFASGGVGELFF.

This rearrangement joins TRBV12-2 to TRBJ2-5; the table's TRBD2 call for D was not verified on the DNA. TRBV12-2 is marked as a pseudogene. This CDR3 spans 16 amino acids. CDR3 protein: CASRHRGLAGEETQYF. The DNA for the CDR3 is TGTGCAAGTCGCCACCGGGGACTAGCGGGAGAAGAGACCCAGTACTTC.

This clone was counted a single time. The gene calls are TRBV4-3 and TRBJ2-7; TRBD1 matches at 8 bases. Per the germline V gene, CDR1 is LGHNA and CDR2 is YSLEER. This CDR3 has 15 residues. Trimming at V came to 1 base and at J to 2 bases, leaving 4 bases not matched to a gene. The CDR3 spells CASSQGGQAPYEQYF. As DNA, the CDR3 is TGCGCCAGCAGCCAAGGGGGACAGGCCCCCTACGAGCAGTACTTC.

The V call is TRBV18, the J call TRBJ1-1; D unclear. V was shortened by 3 bases and J by 10 bases, with 21 bases between the two germline ends. CDR1 is KGHSH, CDR2 LQKENI, per germline. The CDR3 is 15 residues long. This chain's CDR3 is CASSPRQESTRGAFF. The CDR3 region has the DNA TGTGCCAGCTCACCGCGTCAGGAATCGACACGGGGAGCTTTCTTT.

This clone has a single count. J is TRBJ2-3 and V is TRBV10-3; 12 bases are shared with TRBD2. Germline CDR1 ENHRY, CDR2 SYGVKD. The CDR3 contains 22 residues. Unmatched junction bases numbered 26, after V lost 6 bases and J lost 4 bases. The CDR3 bases are TGTGCCATCAGCCCCAGGAGCTCGACTAGCGGGAGCAGGGAAATAGGTTCAGATACGCAGTATTTT. Translated: CAISPRSSTSGSREIGSDTQYF.

The V gene is TRBV27, the J gene TRBJ1-2, with a tentative D call TRBD1 (5 bases). V lost 1 base to trimming and J lost 8 bases, with 11 bases between them. The CDR3 length is 13 residues. Germline V gene data show CDR1 as MNHEY and CDR2 as SMNVEV (reference sequence). The CDR3 is CASSLWPGKGYTF. The CDR3 coding sequence is TGTGCCAGCAGTTTATGGCCAGGGAAGGGCTACACCTTC.

Judged by abundance, this clone is large. The chain combines TRBV2 with TRBJ1-4; tentative D call: TRBD1 (6 bases). Deletions cut 8 bases from V and 7 bases from J, with 17 bases between. The CDR3 is made up of 14 amino acids. Per germline, CDR1 SNHLY and CDR2 FYNNEI. The CDR3 loop reads CASHDAGAGEKLFF. CDR3 coding DNA: TGTGCCAGCCACGATGCAGGGGCGGGTGAAAAACTGTTTTTT.

The V call is TRBV5-8, the J call TRBJ2-1; possible D gene TRBD2, 5 bases. The CDR3 loop spans 15 amino acids. Germline loops: CDR1 SGHTS, CDR2 YDEGEE. Trimming cost V 2 bases and J 1 base, with 10 bases left between them. The CDR3 here is CASSFYSGSYNEQFF. The CDR3 DNA reads TGTGCCAGCAGCTTTTATTCGGGGTCCTACAATGAGCAGTTCTTC.

The rearrangement joins TRBV25-1 to TRBJ2-1; 7 bases are a match to TRBD2. With V trimmed by 5 bases and J by 7 bases, 17 bases remained unmatched. Germline V gene data show CDR1 as MGHDK and CDR2 as SYGVNS. This CDR3 contains 17 residues. CDR3 DNA sequence: TGTGCCAGCAGTTTTAATCTCGGGACTATAGTGTTGAATGAGCAGTTCTTC. It specifies CASSFNLGTIVLNEQFF.

The chain has TRBV28 and TRBJ2-3, with D uncertain. The CDR3 sequence is 14 residues long. The V gene's germline CDR1 is MDHEN and CDR2 SYDVKM. V lost 2 bases and J 3 bases, leaving 9 bases between the germline ends. CDR3 in DNA: TGTGCCAGCAGTTTACCAACAGAGACAGATACGCAGTATTTT. It specifies CASSLPTETDTQYF.

The V gene is TRBV18, the J gene TRBJ1-1; 7 bases agree with TRBD1. Unmatched junction bases numbered 10, after V lost 3 bases and J lost 6 bases. Germline V gives CDR1 KGHSH, CDR2 LQKENI. This CDR3 spans 15 amino acids. The CDR3 reads CASSPDRDGVPEAFF. The CDR3 coding sequence is TGTGCCAGCTCACCCGACAGGGATGGGGTCCCTGAAGCTTTCTTT.

The chain recombines TRBV5-1 with TRBJ2-7; 10 bases align to TRBD2. Germline V gene data show CDR1 as SGHRS and CDR2 as YFSETQ. The junction had 2 bases not matched to a gene; V was cut back by 5 bases and J by 3 bases. The length of the CDR3 is 13 residues. CDR3 bases: TGCGCCAGCAGACTAGCGGGAAGCTACGAGCAGTACTTC. Protein sequence: CASRLAGSYEQYF.

The chain combines TRBV7-7 with TRBJ2-2; unclear D gene. V was cut by 0 bases and J by 3 bases, with 11 bases left in between. CDR1 and CDR2 (germline): SSHAT, FNYEAQ (reference sequence). The CDR3 totals 16 residues. CDR3 DNA sequence: TGTGCCAGCAGCTTAGCAGGCCCCACGTACACCGGGGAGCTGTTTTTT. This encodes CASSLAGPTYTGELFF.

This clone has just one count. This chain connects TRBV9 to TRBJ1-2; D ambiguous. V gave up 0 bases and J gave up 2 bases, with 17 bases separating them. The V gene's germline CDR1 is SGDLS and CDR2 YYNGEE. This CDR3 has 17 amino acids. The CDR3 sequence is CASSVGPGTIPNYGYTF. Here the CDR3 DNA reads TGTGCCAGCAGCGTAGGGCCAGGTACTATCCCAAACTATGGCTACACCTTC.